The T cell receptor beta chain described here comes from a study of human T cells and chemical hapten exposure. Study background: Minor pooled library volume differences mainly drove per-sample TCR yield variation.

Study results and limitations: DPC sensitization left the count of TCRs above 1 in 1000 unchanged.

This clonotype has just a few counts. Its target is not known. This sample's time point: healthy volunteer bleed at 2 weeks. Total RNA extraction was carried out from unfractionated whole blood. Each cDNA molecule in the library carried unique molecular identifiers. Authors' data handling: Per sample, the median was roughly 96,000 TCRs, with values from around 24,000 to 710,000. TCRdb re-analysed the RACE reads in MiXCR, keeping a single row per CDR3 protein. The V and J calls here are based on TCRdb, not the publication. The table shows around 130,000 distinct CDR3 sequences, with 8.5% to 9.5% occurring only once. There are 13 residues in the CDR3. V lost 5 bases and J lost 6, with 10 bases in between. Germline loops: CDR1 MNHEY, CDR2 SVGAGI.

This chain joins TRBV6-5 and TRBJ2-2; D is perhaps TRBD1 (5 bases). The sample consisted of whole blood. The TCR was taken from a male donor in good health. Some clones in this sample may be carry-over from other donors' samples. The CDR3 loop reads CASSKGLAGELFF. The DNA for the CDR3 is TGTGCCAGCAGTAAGGGGCTAGCCGGGGAGCTGTTTTTT.